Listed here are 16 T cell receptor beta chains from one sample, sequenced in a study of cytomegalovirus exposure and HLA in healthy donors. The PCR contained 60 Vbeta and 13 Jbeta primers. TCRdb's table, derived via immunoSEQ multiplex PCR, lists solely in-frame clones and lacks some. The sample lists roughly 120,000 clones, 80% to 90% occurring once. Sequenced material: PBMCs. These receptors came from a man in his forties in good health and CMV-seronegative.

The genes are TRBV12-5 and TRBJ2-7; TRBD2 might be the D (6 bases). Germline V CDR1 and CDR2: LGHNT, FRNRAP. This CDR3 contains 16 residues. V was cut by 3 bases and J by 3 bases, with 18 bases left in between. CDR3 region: CASGFQRLGPHYEQYF. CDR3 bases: TGTGCTAGTGGTTTCCAACGACTAGGACCCCACTACGAGCAGTACTTC.

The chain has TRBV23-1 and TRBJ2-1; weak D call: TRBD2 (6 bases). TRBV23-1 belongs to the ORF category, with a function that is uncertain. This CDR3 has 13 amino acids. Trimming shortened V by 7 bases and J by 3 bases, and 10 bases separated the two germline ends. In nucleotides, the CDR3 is TGCGCCAGCATGGCTAGCGACTACAATGAGCAGTTCTTC. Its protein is CASMASDYNEQFF.

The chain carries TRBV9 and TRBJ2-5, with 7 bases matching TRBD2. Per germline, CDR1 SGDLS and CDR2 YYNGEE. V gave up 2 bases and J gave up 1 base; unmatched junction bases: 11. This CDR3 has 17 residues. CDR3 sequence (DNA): TGTGCCAGCAGCGTTGACCCTAGCGGAGGGGTCCAAGAGACCCAGTACTTC. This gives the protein CASSVDPSGGVQETQYF.

The CDR3 is CASSSGTTDGYTF. The CDR3 nucleotides read TGTGCCAGCAGCTCCGGGACAACAGATGGCTACACCTTC. The rearrangement joins TRBV7-2 to TRBJ1-2; TRBD1 might be the D (6 bases). CDR3 length: 13 residues. The V gene lost 4 bases and the J gene lost 6 bases, with 12 bases spanning the gap. Germline values: CDR1 SGHTA, CDR2 FQGNSA.

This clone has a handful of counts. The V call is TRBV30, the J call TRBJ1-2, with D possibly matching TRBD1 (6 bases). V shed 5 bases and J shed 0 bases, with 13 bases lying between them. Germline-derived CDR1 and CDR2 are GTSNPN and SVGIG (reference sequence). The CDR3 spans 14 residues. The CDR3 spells CAWQKQGANYGYTF. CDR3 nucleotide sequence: TGTGCCTGGCAAAAACAGGGAGCTAACTATGGCTACACCTTC.

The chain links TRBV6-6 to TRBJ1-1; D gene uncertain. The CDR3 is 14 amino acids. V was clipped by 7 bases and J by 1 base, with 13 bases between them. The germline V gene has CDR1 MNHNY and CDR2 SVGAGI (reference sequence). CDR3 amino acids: CASIEGGTNTEAFF. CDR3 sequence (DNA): TGTGCCAGCATTGAGGGAGGCACGAACACTGAAGCTTTCTTT.

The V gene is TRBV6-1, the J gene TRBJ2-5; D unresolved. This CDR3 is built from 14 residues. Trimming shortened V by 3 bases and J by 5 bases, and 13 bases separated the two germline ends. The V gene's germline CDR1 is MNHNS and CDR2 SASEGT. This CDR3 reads CASSDLGIGETQYF. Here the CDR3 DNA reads TGTGCCAGCAGTGACTTAGGCATCGGGGAGACCCAGTACTTC.

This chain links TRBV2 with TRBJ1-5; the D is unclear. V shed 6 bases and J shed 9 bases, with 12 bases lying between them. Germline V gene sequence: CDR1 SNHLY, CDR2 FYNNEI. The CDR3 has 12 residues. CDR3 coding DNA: TGTGCCAGCAGAACAGACTACGTGCCCCAGCATTTT. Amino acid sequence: CASRTDYVPQHF. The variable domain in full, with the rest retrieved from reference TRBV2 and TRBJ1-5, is EPEVTQTPSHQVTQMGQEVILRCVPISNHLYFYWYRQILGQKVEFLVSFYNNEISEKSEIFDDQFSVERPDGSNFTLKIRSTKLEDSAMYFCASRTDYVPQHFGDGTRLSIL.

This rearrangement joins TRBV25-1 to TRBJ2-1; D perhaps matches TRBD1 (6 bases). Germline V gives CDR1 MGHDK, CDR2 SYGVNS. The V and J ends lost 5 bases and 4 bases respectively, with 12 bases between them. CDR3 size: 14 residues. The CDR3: CASSNRDKYNEQFF. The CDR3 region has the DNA TGTGCCAGCAGTAACCGGGACAAGTACAATGAGCAGTTCTTC.

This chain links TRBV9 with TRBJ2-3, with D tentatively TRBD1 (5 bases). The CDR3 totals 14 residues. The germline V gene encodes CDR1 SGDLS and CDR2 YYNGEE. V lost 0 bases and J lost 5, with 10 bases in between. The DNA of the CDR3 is TGTGCCAGCAGCGTAGCCAGGGAAGGAGATACGCAGTATTTT. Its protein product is CASSVAREGDTQYF.

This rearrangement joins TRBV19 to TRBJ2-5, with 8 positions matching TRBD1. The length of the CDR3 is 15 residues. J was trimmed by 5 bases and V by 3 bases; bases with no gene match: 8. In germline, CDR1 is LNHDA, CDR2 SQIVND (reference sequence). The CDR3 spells CASSIMGTGLETQYF. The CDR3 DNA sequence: TGTGCCAGTAGTATTATGGGGACAGGTTTGGAGACCCAGTACTTC.

The CDR3 spells CASSGAGRAGVYEQYF. CDR3 bases: TGTGCCAGCAGCGGGGCCGGGCGAGCGGGAGTTTACGAGCAGTACTTC. The J gene is TRBJ2-7, the V gene TRBV7-2, with 8 bases lining up with TRBD2. The J segment lost 4 bases and the V segment lost 5 bases, leaving 13 bases of the junction unmatched. Looked up from germline, CDR1 is SGHTA and CDR2 is FQGNSA. CDR3 length: 16 amino acids. The entire variable domain, with the rest obtained from reference TRBV7-2 and TRBJ2-7, is as follows: GAGVSQSPSNKVTEKGKDVELRCDPISGHTALYWYRQSLGQGLEFLIYFQGNSAPDKSGLPSDRFSAERTGGSVSTLTIQRTQQEDSAVYLCASSGAGRAGVYEQYFGPGTRLTVT.

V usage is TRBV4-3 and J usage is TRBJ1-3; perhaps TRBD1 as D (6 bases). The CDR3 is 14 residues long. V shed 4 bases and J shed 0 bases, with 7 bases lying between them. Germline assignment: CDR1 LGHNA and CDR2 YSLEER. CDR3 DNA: TGCGCCAGCAGCCGAGGGGGCTCTGGAAACACCATATATTTT. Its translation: CASSRGGSGNTIYF.

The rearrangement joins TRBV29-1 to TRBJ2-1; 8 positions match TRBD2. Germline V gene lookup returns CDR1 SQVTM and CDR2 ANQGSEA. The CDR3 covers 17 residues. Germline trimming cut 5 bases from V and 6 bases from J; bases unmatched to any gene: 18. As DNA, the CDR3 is TGCAGCGTTATACTAGCGGAGCCCCTGGGCAAAAGCAATGAGCAGTTCTTC. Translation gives CSVILAEPLGKSNEQFF.

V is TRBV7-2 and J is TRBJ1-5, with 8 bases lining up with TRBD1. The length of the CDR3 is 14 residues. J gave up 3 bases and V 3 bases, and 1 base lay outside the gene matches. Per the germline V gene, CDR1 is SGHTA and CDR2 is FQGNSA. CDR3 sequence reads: CASSLTGANQPQHF. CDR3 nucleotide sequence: TGTGCCAGCAGCTTGACAGGGGCCAATCAGCCCCAGCATTTT.

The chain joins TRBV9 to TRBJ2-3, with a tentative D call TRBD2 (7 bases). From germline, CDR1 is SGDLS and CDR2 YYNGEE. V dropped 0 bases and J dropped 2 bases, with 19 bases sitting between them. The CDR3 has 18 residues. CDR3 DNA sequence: TGTGCCAGCAGCGTAGCGGCGGGGGCCCCCTCATCCACAGATACGCAGTATTTT. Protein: CASSVAAGAPSSTDTQYF.